Listed here are 2 T cell receptor beta chains from one sample, sequenced in a study of monozygotic twins with inflammatory bowel disease. TCRdb reprocessed the 5' RACE reads and stores each CDR3 protein as one record, lacking DNA. The table for this sample gives 400,000 to 500,000 distinct CDR3 sequences. The specimen sequenced was blood. All receptors come from a human donor with ulcerative colitis or Crohn's disease, or a healthy co-twin of an affected twin (not recorded which).

V is TRBV6-2 or TRBV6-3 and J is TRBJ2-1; the D gene TCRdb calls, TRBD1, cannot be checked with no DNA. In germline, CDR1 is MNHEY, CDR2 SVGEGT. The CDR3 totals 21 residues. CDR3 residues: CASSTLLGWRGPGFSYNEQFF.

The V call is TRBV5-1, the J call TRBJ2-7. This CDR3 is built from 15 residues. Germline CDR1 reads SGHRS; CDR2 reads YFSETQ. Here the CDR3 reads CASSARLDSSYEQYF.